Included here is one T cell receptor (beta chain) sequence, with context. This sample is drawn from a study of T-cell memory formation after mild COVID-19. TCRdb recomputed calls from the 5' RACE reads with MiXCR, one row per CDR3 protein. The sample carries about 560,000 distinct CDR3 sequences, approximately 21% recorded once. Per the germline V gene, CDR1 is ENHRY and CDR2 is SYGVKD. The CDR3 extends over 14 amino acids. V was pared by 2 bases and J by 4 bases, with 11 bases between. The sample was PBMCs or a T cell subset sorted from them (not recorded which). The TCR originated in an adult woman who had mild COVID-19 (a few samples of this study predate the infection). Cell type and time point are not known. This sequence joins TRBV10-3 and TRBJ1-2; no clear D gene. The CDR3: CAISEGQILYGYTF. As DNA, the CDR3 is TGTGCCATCAGTGAGGGGCAGATTCTCTATGGCTACACCTTC.